The text below deals with one TCR beta chain. Its specific antigen is unknown. Base qualities were left out, and no much larger clone turns up one base away. V is pared back by 4 bases and J by 3 bases, with 8 bases lying between the germline termini. Counted from cysteine to phenylalanine, this CDR3 has 12 amino acids. Only the CDR3 region is kept as DNA, spanning 36 bases read in frame from base 1. CDR1 and CDR2 (SQVTM, ANQGSEA) derive from the germline V gene. These data originate in a study of post-analysis software for immune sequencing data (dated by TCRdb to the mid-2010s). Concerning the study at large: Relapsing-remitting, secondary progressive and progressive-relapsing multiple sclerosis were recorded as disease courses, and subtype annotation was lacking for some patients. The patient repertoires were compared against about 10 previously published healthy control repertoires obtained from donors aged 6 to 25 years. A subset of samples was prepared in parallel using single-end sample barcoding, then pooled and co-amplified after Illumina adapter ligation.

To demonstrate the VDJtools post-analysis software, the study profiled TCR beta repertoires from the peripheral blood of about a dozen young patients with multiple sclerosis. The patients with multiple sclerosis were children and adolescents between about 6 and 17 years of age. The study at large found these results: Multiple sclerosis patients had significantly lower normalized Chao1 diversity than controls, a result that suggests substantial peripheral T-cell clonal expansion. The control group was slightly older than the multiple sclerosis patient group. Direct clustering with F measure revealed strong co-clustering of samples prepared in the same batch, which led to a batch-effect correction. About 5 TRBV segments, including TRBV5-6, TRBV5-1 and TRBV20-1, were significantly more frequent in patients than controls.

Libraries were constructed by PCR. TCRdb records Illumina HiSeq 2500 as the sequencer. To reduce PCR and sequencing biases, unique molecular identifiers were incorporated into the TCR beta cDNA libraries. About 500,000 cDNA molecules were obtained per 1 to 10 million input T cells, so each molecule approximated one T cell. The patient libraries were prepared and sequenced with the same protocol used for the earlier healthy control dataset. Within a given batch, samples were prepared together, multiplexed and sequenced on the same HiSeq lane. Under the source paper's analysis protocol: Raw barcoded reads were processed with MIGEC, and single-read molecular identifier groups were discarded before consensus assembly and CDR3 extraction. Clonotype tables were post-analysed with VDJtools, normalizing diversity by down-sampling all datasets to the smallest sample size. In repertoire overlap clustering, CDR3 amino acid sequences, but not nucleotide sequences, were matched to correct batch-related cross-sample contamination. In-frame beta chains were kept once TCRdb had trimmed the public reads at Q25 with fastp and called clones with MiXCR. Under each unique CDR3 protein, matching rows form one entry showing the most common genes and DNA. The V and J calls reflect TCRdb's pipeline rather than the authors' work. This sample holds approximately 660,000 distinct CDR3 sequences; approximately 59% were observed only once. Of the sample, about 11% falls within the top ten clones.

Sequencing used blood. This TCR was sampled from a girl aged 2 to 10 with multiple sclerosis. The chain uses TRBV29-1 and TRBJ2-3, with a tentative D gene TRBD2 over 6 matching bases. This receptor has the CDR3 CSVGLATDTQYF. At the DNA level, the sequence is TGCAGCGTTGGCCTAGCGACAGATACGCAGTATTTT.